The sequence of this TCR beta chain was determined in a study of CD8+CD57+ T cells in acquired aplastic anemia. Whole-study findings and limits: Patients and controls turned out to have twenty-nine CD8+ CDR3 sequences in common.

This clonotype has only a few counts. Antigen: not known. This may come from a read error, since a much larger clone is one base off. In patients chosen for sequencing, flow cytometry had shown CD8+CD57+ cell expansion. As a group, the patients uniformly had severe acquired aplastic anemia. Germline assignment: CDR1 DFQATT and CDR2 SNEGSKA (reference sequence). CDR3 length equals 15 residues. For CDR3 and TCR beta VDJ profiling, genomic DNA was the template used. TCRdb re-derived calls from the reads in MiXCR, one entry per CDR3 protein. The sample includes around 200,000 distinct CDR3 sequences, 45% to 60% of them seen just once.

The V and J genes are TRBV20-1 and TRBJ2-5, with 8 bases that match TRBD2. The material sequenced was sorted CD4+, CD8+, or CD8+CD57+ T cells (not recorded which) from PBMCs. The source of this sequence is a human donor with aplastic anemia. CDR3 loop: CSANGRGALGETRYF. The CDR3 bases are TGCAGTGCTAATGGGCGGGGGGCCCTAGGAGAGACCCGGTACTTC.